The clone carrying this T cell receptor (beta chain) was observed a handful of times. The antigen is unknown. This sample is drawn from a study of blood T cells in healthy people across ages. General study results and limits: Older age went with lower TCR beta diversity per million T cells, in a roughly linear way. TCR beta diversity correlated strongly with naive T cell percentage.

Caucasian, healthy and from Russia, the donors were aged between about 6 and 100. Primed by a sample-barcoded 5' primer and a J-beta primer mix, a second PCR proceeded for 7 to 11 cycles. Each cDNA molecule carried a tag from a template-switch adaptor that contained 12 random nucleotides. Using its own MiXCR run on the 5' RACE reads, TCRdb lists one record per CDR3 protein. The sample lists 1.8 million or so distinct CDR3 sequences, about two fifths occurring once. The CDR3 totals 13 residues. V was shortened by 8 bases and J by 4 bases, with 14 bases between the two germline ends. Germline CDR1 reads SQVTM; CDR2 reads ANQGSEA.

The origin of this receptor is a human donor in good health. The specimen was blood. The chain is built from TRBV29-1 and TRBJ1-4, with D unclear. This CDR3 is CSSSGPDNEKLFF. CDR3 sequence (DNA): TGCAGCTCCTCCGGACCGGATAATGAAAAACTGTTTTTT.